This T cell receptor (beta chain) originates from a study of early T cells in non-severe SARS-CoV-2 infection. At the level of the study: With bulk RNA from unsorted whole blood as input, sequencing yielded unpaired chains.

This clonotype has only a few counts. This CDR3 region has 16 residues. Trimming took 2 bases from V and 6 from J, leaving 17 bases between them. CDR1 is KGHSH and CDR2 is LQKENI in the germline V gene. Each CDR3 protein is one row after TCRdb ran MiXCR on the 5' RACE reads. The table shows fewer than 130,000 distinct CDR3 sequences, with roughly 12% occurring only once. This TCR derives from an adult who was a healthcare worker with PCR-confirmed SARS-CoV-2 infection or an uninfected control (not recorded which). The J gene is TRBJ2-1, the V gene TRBV18, with D perhaps given as TRBD1 or TRBD2 (5 bases each). Sample: whole blood, taken at baseline. As DNA, the CDR3 is TGTGCCAGCTCACCATCCCCGGGATTAGGGGTCAATGAGCAGTTCTTC. This gives the protein CASSPSPGLGVNEQFF.